These T cell receptor beta chains were read from a single sample in a study of CD8+CD57+ T cells in acquired aplastic anemia. TCRdb re-derived calls from the reads in MiXCR, one entry per CDR3 protein. The sample gives 150,000 or so distinct CDR3 sequences, 40% to 60% of which show up once; 25% to 35% is in the top ten. The material sequenced was sorted CD4+, CD8+, or CD8+CD57+ T cells (not recorded which) from PBMCs. The receptor source for this set is a human donor with aplastic anemia. Both conserved end residues are part of each CDR3. The order of the fields is clone size, D gene, J gene, V gene, CDR3 DNA, CDR3 protein. A D gene is named only where the DNA matches it firmly. Some rows mark clone size as missing; the rest say once, few, many or name a class of expanded clone.

abundance: NA; d_gene: NA; j_gene: TRBJ1-1; v_gene: TRBV20-1; CDR3nt: TGCAGTGCTAGGGGGGTGGACACCTCGAACACTGAAGCTTTCTTT; CDR3aa: CSARGVDTSNTEAFF
abundance: few; d_gene: TRBD1; j_gene: TRBJ2-3; v_gene: TRBV27; CDR3nt: TGTGCCAGCAGTTTAGCCCCCTGGGACAGGGTACCAGATACGCAGTATTTT; CDR3aa: CASSLAPWDRVPDTQYF
abundance: NA; d_gene: TRBD1; j_gene: TRBJ2-5; v_gene: TRBV29-1; CDR3nt: TGCAGCGTTTGGGTCCGGGACAGAGAGACCCAGTACTTC; CDR3aa: CSVWVRDRETQYF
abundance: many; d_gene: NA; j_gene: TRBJ2-7; v_gene: TRBV3-1; CDR3nt: TGTGCCAGCAGCCAACAGGGCTCGGCCTACGAGCAGTACTTC; CDR3aa: CASSQQGSAYEQYF
abundance: NA; d_gene: TRBD1; j_gene: TRBJ2-2; v_gene: TRBV4-3; CDR3nt: TGCGCCAGCAGCCAAGATCTAGGACAGGGTCGATACGGGGAGCTGTTTTTT; CDR3aa: CASSQDLGQGRYGELFF
abundance: NA; d_gene: NA; j_gene: TRBJ2-3; v_gene: TRBV10-2; CDR3nt: TGCGCCAGCAGAACTACCACAGATACGCAGTATTTT; CDR3aa: CASRTTTDTQYF
abundance: NA; d_gene: TRBD2; j_gene: TRBJ2-3; v_gene: TRBV20-1; CDR3nt: TGCAGTGTCAGGGCTAGCGGGGACAGCACAGATGCGCAGTATTTT; CDR3aa: CSVRASGDSTDAQYF
abundance: many; d_gene: NA; j_gene: TRBJ2-2; v_gene: TRBV13; CDR3nt: TGTGCCAGCAGCTTAGGCCCGGGCCCGAACACCGGGGAGCTGTTTTTT; CDR3aa: CASSLGPGPNTGELFF
abundance: NA; d_gene: NA; j_gene: TRBJ1-1; v_gene: TRBV6-1; CDR3nt: TGTGCCAGCCTAAGTCCCGCTCGAACTGAAGCTTTCTTT; CDR3aa: CASLSPARTEAFF
abundance: few; d_gene: NA; j_gene: TRBJ1-6; v_gene: TRBV11-1; CDR3nt: TGTGCCAGCAGCCGAGGACAGATCCCCGACTATAATTCACCCCTCCACTTT; CDR3aa: CASSRGQIPDYNSPLHF
abundance: NA; d_gene: TRBD2; j_gene: TRBJ2-3; v_gene: TRBV10-2; CDR3nt: TGCGCCACCACGAGCGGGGGGGCAGATACGCAGTATTTT; CDR3aa: CATTSGGADTQYF
abundance: NA; d_gene: TRBD1; j_gene: TRBJ2-7; v_gene: TRBV20-1; CDR3nt: TGCAGTGCTAGAGATTGGGGACAGGGGAAGTCCTACGAGCAGTACTTC; CDR3aa: CSARDWGQGKSYEQYF
abundance: NA; d_gene: NA; j_gene: TRBJ2-2; v_gene: TRBV7-6; CDR3nt: TGTGCCAGCAGCTTAGAATCAGGGACCGGGGAGCTGTTTTTT; CDR3aa: CASSLESGTGELFF
abundance: many; d_gene: NA; j_gene: TRBJ2-1; v_gene: TRBV12-3/TRBV12-4; CDR3nt: TGTGCCAGCAGTTCCCGTGAAGGGATAACTTACAATGAGCAGTTCTTC; CDR3aa: CASSSREGITYNEQFF
abundance: many; d_gene: NA; j_gene: TRBJ1-1; v_gene: TRBV25-1; CDR3nt: TGTGCCAGCAGTGAGGGACAAGGAGTCTACACTGAAGCTTTCTTT; CDR3aa: CASSEGQGVYTEAFF
abundance: few; d_gene: NA; j_gene: TRBJ1-6; v_gene: TRBV24-1; CDR3nt: TGTGCCACCAGTGATTTCCAGGGGCAAAGTATGGGTTCACCCCTCCACTTT; CDR3aa: CATSDFQGQSMGSPLHF
abundance: few; d_gene: NA; j_gene: TRBJ1-1; v_gene: TRBV27; CDR3nt: TGTGCCAGCAGTTTTCGGGGAGCTGAAGCTTTCTTT; CDR3aa: CASSFRGAEAFF
abundance: many; d_gene: TRBD2; j_gene: TRBJ2-7; v_gene: TRBV19; CDR3nt: TGTGCCAGTAGTTCGGCTAGCGGTACCTACGAGCAGTACTTC; CDR3aa: CASSSASGTYEQYF
abundance: NA; d_gene: NA; j_gene: TRBJ2-5; v_gene: TRBV19; CDR3nt: TGTGCCGTCCGGGGCGGGGAGACCCAGTACTTC; CDR3aa: CAVRGGETQYF
abundance: few; d_gene: NA; j_gene: TRBJ1-3; v_gene: TRBV4-2; CDR3nt: TGTGCCAGCAGCCAAGATGGAAACACCACATATTTT; CDR3aa: CASSQDGNTTYF
abundance: few; d_gene: TRBD1; j_gene: TRBJ1-1; v_gene: TRBV15; CDR3nt: TGTGCCACCAGCAGAGGAGACAGGGCTGAAGCTTTCTTT; CDR3aa: CATSRGDRAEAFF
abundance: NA; d_gene: NA; j_gene: TRBJ2-7; v_gene: TRBV6-5; CDR3nt: TGTGCCAGCAGTTGCTTGGACACCGGTCCCTACGAGCAGTACTTC; CDR3aa: CASSCLDTGPYEQYF
abundance: once; d_gene: TRBD2; j_gene: TRBJ2-1; v_gene: TRBV24-1; CDR3nt: TGTGCCACCAGCCGAGGCGGGCTAGCGGATAGCTCCTACAATGAGCAGTTCTTC; CDR3aa: CATSRGGLADSSYNEQFF
abundance: many; d_gene: NA; j_gene: TRBJ1-3; v_gene: TRBV7-6; CDR3nt: TGTGCTAAGCCCGTGTTCTCTGGAAACACCATATATTTT; CDR3aa: CAKPVFSGNTIYF
abundance: NA; d_gene: TRBD2; j_gene: TRBJ2-5; v_gene: TRBV20-1; CDR3nt: TGCAGTGCTAGAGATCTGGGTAGCGGGGACCAAGAGACCCAGTACTTC; CDR3aa: CSARDLGSGDQETQYF
abundance: NA; d_gene: TRBD1; j_gene: TRBJ1-2; v_gene: TRBV6-1; CDR3nt: TGTGCCAGCATTGACGACAGGGCCAGATACGGCTACACCTTC; CDR3aa: CASIDDRARYGYTF
abundance: few; d_gene: TRBD1; j_gene: TRBJ2-6; v_gene: TRBV12-3/TRBV12-4; CDR3nt: TGTGCCAGCAGACAACACGGACAGGGAGAGGGGACTGGGGCCAACGTCCTGACTTTC; CDR3aa: CASRQHGQGEGTGANVLTF
abundance: many; d_gene: NA; j_gene: TRBJ1-1; v_gene: TRBV12-3/TRBV12-4; CDR3nt: TGTGCCAGCAGTTCGGGGGGAGTGGCATTTGAAGCTTTCTTT; CDR3aa: CASSSGGVAFEAFF
abundance: NA; d_gene: NA; j_gene: TRBJ1-1; v_gene: TRBV2; CDR3nt: TGTGCCAGCAGAGAACAGGACTACACTGAAGCTTTCTTT; CDR3aa: CASREQDYTEAFF
abundance: NA; d_gene: NA; j_gene: TRBJ1-5; v_gene: TRBV19; CDR3nt: TGTGCCACCACCCCTGACAGTAGCAATCAGCCCCAGCATTTT; CDR3aa: CATTPDSSNQPQHF
abundance: NA; d_gene: TRBD1; j_gene: TRBJ1-2; v_gene: TRBV10-3; CDR3nt: TGTGCCATCAGTGAAGTTAATCAGGGGGCCGATGGCTACACCTTC; CDR3aa: CAISEVNQGADGYTF
abundance: few; d_gene: TRBD1; j_gene: TRBJ2-3; v_gene: TRBV24-1; CDR3nt: TGTGCCACCAGCACCGGGACAGGGAATACCTTTGGCACAGATACGCAGTATTTT; CDR3aa: CATSTGTGNTFGTDTQYF
abundance: NA; d_gene: TRBD2; j_gene: TRBJ2-1; v_gene: TRBV19; CDR3nt: TGTGCCAGTAGGAATCCGGGACTAGTGAACAATGAGCAGTTCTTC; CDR3aa: CASRNPGLVNNEQFF
abundance: NA; d_gene: TRBD1; j_gene: TRBJ1-6; v_gene: TRBV20-1; CDR3nt: TGCAGTGCTAGTGAGGGGGCGGGTTCACCCCTCCACTTT; CDR3aa: CSASEGAGSPLHF
abundance: few; d_gene: NA; j_gene: TRBJ2-7; v_gene: TRBV7-9; CDR3nt: TGTGCCAGCAGCTTAGACGCCTCCTACGAGCAGTACTTC; CDR3aa: CASSLDASYEQYF
abundance: NA; d_gene: NA; j_gene: TRBJ2-3; v_gene: TRBV10-3; CDR3nt: TGTGCCATCACTACCGGGGATACGCAGTATTTT; CDR3aa: CAITTGDTQYF
abundance: NA; d_gene: TRBD2; j_gene: TRBJ2-7; v_gene: TRBV10-3; CDR3nt: TGTGCCATCAGTAGCGGGGGGTACGAGCAGTACTTC; CDR3aa: CAISSGGYEQYF
abundance: NA; d_gene: NA; j_gene: TRBJ1-1; v_gene: TRBV5-5; CDR3nt: TGTGCCAGCGGCCAATACCTCGGTAACACTGAAGCTTTCTTT; CDR3aa: CASGQYLGNTEAFF
abundance: once; d_gene: NA; j_gene: TRBJ2-7; v_gene: TRBV5-5; CDR3nt: TGTGCCAGCAGCATTCGACAGTACGAGCAGTACTTC; CDR3aa: CASSIRQYEQYF
abundance: NA; d_gene: TRBD2; j_gene: TRBJ2-1; v_gene: TRBV10-2; CDR3nt: TGCGCCAGCAGTGTCTCGGGGGGGCCTCGGAATGAGCAGTTCTTC; CDR3aa: CASSVSGGPRNEQFF
abundance: few; d_gene: TRBD2; j_gene: TRBJ2-3; v_gene: TRBV3-1; CDR3nt: TGTGCCAGCAGCCCCCGGGCGTGCGGGAGGGCCAGGGATACGCAGTATTTT; CDR3aa: CASSPRACGRARDTQYF
abundance: NA; d_gene: NA; j_gene: TRBJ2-3; v_gene: TRBV7-3; CDR3nt: TGTGCCAGCAGCACGGGGACCGGTACGCAGTATTTT; CDR3aa: CASSTGTGTQYF
abundance: NA; d_gene: NA; j_gene: TRBJ2-5; v_gene: TRBV24-1; CDR3nt: TGTGCCACCAGTGATTTTCGAGGGGGGTACCAAGAGACCCAGTACTTC; CDR3aa: CATSDFRGGYQETQYF
abundance: many; d_gene: NA; j_gene: TRBJ2-3; v_gene: TRBV7-9; CDR3nt: TGTGCCAGCAGCTTAGTCGTTCAGGGTGCGCAGTATTTT; CDR3aa: CASSLVVQGAQYF
abundance: many; d_gene: NA; j_gene: TRBJ2-1; v_gene: TRBV20-1; CDR3nt: TGCAGTGCTAGCGGTCTGGGGGCGGACTACAATGAGCAGTTCTTC; CDR3aa: CSASGLGADYNEQFF
abundance: many; d_gene: NA; j_gene: TRBJ2-7; v_gene: TRBV27; CDR3nt: TGTGCCAGCAGCTTAGGGAGAAGGAACGAGCAGTACTTC; CDR3aa: CASSLGRRNEQYF
abundance: NA; d_gene: NA; j_gene: TRBJ1-1; v_gene: TRBV27; CDR3nt: TGTGCCAGCAGGACAAGCACTGAAGCTTCCTTT; CDR3aa: CASRTSTEASF
abundance: NA; d_gene: NA; j_gene: TRBJ2-3; v_gene: TRBV10-3; CDR3nt: TGTGCCATCACGGGAGCCGGCACAGATACGCAATATTTT; CDR3aa: CAITGAGTDTQYF
abundance: NA; d_gene: NA; j_gene: TRBJ2-6; v_gene: TRBV4-2; CDR3nt: TGTGCCAGCACGGAGGGGGGGGGGCCCCTCTCTGGGGCCAACGTCCTGACTTTC; CDR3aa: CASTEGGGPLSGANVLTF
abundance: many; d_gene: TRBD1; j_gene: TRBJ1-3; v_gene: TRBV6-1; CDR3nt: TGTGCCAGCAGTCCCACAGGGGAAGGGAGAAACACCATATATTTT; CDR3aa: CASSPTGEGRNTIYF
abundance: many; d_gene: NA; j_gene: TRBJ1-2; v_gene: TRBV30; CDR3nt: TGTGCCTGGAGACGGGACAAATTCCTGGCTGGCTACACCTTC; CDR3aa: CAWRRDKFLAGYTF
abundance: many; d_gene: TRBD1; j_gene: TRBJ2-7; v_gene: TRBV7-9; CDR3nt: TGTGCCAGCAGCTCGGGACAGGAGACCCTATACGAGCAGTACTTC; CDR3aa: CASSSGQETLYEQYF
abundance: NA; d_gene: NA; j_gene: TRBJ2-3; v_gene: TRBV29-1; CDR3nt: TGCAGCGTTCGAATAGGAGATACGCAGTATTTT; CDR3aa: CSVRIGDTQYF
abundance: NA; d_gene: NA; j_gene: TRBJ2-2; v_gene: TRBV10-3; CDR3nt: TGTGCCATCGCCTTAGGGTCCACGAACACCGGGGAGCTGTTTTTT; CDR3aa: CAIALGSTNTGELFF
abundance: NA; d_gene: NA; j_gene: TRBJ2-3; v_gene: TRBV4-1; CDR3nt: TGCGCCAGCAGCCATAGTGGATTCGGCACAGATACGCAGTATTTT; CDR3aa: CASSHSGFGTDTQYF